This T cell receptor beta chain was identified in a study of T cell responses to AZD1222 COVID-19 vaccine. This CDR3 contains 19 residues. Germline V gives CDR1 SGDLS, CDR2 YYNGEE. V gave up 4 bases and J gave up 1 base; unmatched junction bases: 14. TCRdb's table, derived via immunoSEQ multiplex PCR, lists solely in-frame clones and lacks some. The sample comprises roughly 120,000 clones, 75% to 95% of which are singletons, and around 2.8% rests with the top ten. V and J are TRBV9 and TRBJ1-3, with 10 bases aligning to TRBD1. This receptor was obtained from an adult in good health. This specimen consisted of peripheral blood, obtained on day 0 of AZD1222 vaccination. The CDR3 DNA follows: TGTGCCAGCAGCAACCCGACGGGACAGGGGAAGAAATCTGGAAACACCATATATTTT. It codes for CASSNPTGQGKKSGNTIYF. Combining the CDR3 with reference TRBV9 and TRBJ1-3 gives the whole variable domain DSGVTQTPKHLITATGQRVTLRCSPRSGDLSVYWYQQSLDQGLQFLIQYYNGEERAKGNILERFSAQQFPDLHSELNLSSLELGDSALYFCASSNPTGQGKKSGNTIYFGEGSWLTVV.